This note documents a single T cell receptor (beta chain) sequence. As yet, its antigen is unknown. Profiling relied on immunoSEQ multiplex PCR, and the TCRdb table lists in-frame clones only, not all of them. This sample carries hundreds of thousands of clones, around 89% of them seen once, and the ten largest clones take about 1.5%. The data derive from a study of Ad26.COV2.S vaccination and SARS-CoV-2 variants. Turning to the study itself: Once, or twice with 56 days between doses, Ad26.COV2.S was given intramuscularly. Findings of the study overall: Responses of spike-specific T cells (both CD8+ and CD4+) reportedly showed substantial breadth after vaccination. Recipients of either vaccine or placebo displayed similar breadth of non-spike TCRs.

Trimming stripped 6 bases from V and 6 bases from J, with 20 bases between. Germline V lookup: CDR1 SEHNR, CDR2 FQNEAQ (reference sequence). The CDR3 spans 15 residues. Sample treatment: around 19 received Ad26.COV2.S at low or high dose, single or two shots; about 5 received placebo; per-sample allocation not given. The study sampled participants on day 63 after the first vaccine or placebo injection. Aged 18-55 years, donor was enrolled in Boston in the early 2020s. This sample comprised peripheral blood, obtained in a trial of Ad26.COV2.S vaccine versus placebo. The chain carries TRBV7-9 and TRBJ1-1; D possibly corresponds to TRBD1 (5 bases). This receptor was taken from a person between 18 and 60 years old who received the Ad26.COV2.S COVID-19 vaccine or a placebo. Written as DNA, the CDR3 is TGTGCCAGCAGTCACGGGGGTTCGCTCTTTTCTGAAGCTTTCTTT. Translated, it gives CASSHGGSLFSEAFF.